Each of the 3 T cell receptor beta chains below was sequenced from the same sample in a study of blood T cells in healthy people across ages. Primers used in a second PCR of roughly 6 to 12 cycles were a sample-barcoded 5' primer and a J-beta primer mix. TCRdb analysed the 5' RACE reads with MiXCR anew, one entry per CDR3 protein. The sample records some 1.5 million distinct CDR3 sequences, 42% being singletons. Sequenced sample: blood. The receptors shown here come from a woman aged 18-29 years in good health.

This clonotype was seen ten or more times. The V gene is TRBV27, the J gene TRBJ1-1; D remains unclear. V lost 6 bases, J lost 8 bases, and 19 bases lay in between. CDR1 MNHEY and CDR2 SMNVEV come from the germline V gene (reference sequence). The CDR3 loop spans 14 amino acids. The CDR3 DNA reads TGTGCCAGCAGGAACAGTGGGAACGTAAGGGAAGCTTTCTTT. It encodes CASRNSGNVREAFF.

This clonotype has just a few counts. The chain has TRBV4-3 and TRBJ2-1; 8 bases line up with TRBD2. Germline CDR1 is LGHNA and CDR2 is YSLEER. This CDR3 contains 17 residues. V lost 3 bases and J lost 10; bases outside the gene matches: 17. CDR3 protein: CASSQTPGLGYSEEQFF. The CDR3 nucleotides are TGCGCCAGCAGCCAGACACCGGGACTAGGGTACTCTGAGGAGCAGTTCTTC.

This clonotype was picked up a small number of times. The CDR3 DNA reads as TGTGCCAGCAGGGGATACAGGGACTATGGCTACACCTTC. This codes for CASRGYRDYGYTF. The chain joins TRBV11-2 to TRBJ1-2; D perhaps matches TRBD1 (6 bases). The germline gives CDR1 SGHAT, CDR2 FQNNGV. The CDR3 totals 13 residues. The V and J ends lost 6 bases and 3 bases respectively, with 11 bases between them.